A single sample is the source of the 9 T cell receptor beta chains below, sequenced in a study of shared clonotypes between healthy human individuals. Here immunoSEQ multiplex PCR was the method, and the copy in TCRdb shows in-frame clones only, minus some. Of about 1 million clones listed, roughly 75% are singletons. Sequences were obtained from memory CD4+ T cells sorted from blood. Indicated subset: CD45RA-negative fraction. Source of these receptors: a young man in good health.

In nucleotides, the CDR3 is TGCGCCAGCAGCTTGGGGACAGGCCCAAATCAGCCCCAGCATTTT. As protein: CASSLGTGPNQPQHF. The rearrangement joins TRBV5-1 to TRBJ1-5, with 7 bases matching TRBD1. The junction had 4 bases not matched to a gene; V was cut back by 0 bases and J by 4 bases. Germline-derived CDR1 and CDR2 are SGHRS and YFSETQ. CDR3 size: 15 residues.

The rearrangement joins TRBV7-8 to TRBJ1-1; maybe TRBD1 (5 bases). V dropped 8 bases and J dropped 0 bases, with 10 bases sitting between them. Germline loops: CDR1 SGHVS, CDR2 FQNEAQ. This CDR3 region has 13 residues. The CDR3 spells CASGRDLNTEAFF. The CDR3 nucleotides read TGTGCCAGCGGCAGGGATTTGAACACTGAAGCTTTCTTT. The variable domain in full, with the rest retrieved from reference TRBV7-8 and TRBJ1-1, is GAGVSQSPRYKVAKRGQDVALRCDPISGHVSLFWYQQALGQGPEFLTYFQNEAQLDKSGLPSDRFFAERPEGSVSTLKIQRTQQEDSAVYLCASGRDLNTEAFFGQGTRLTVV.

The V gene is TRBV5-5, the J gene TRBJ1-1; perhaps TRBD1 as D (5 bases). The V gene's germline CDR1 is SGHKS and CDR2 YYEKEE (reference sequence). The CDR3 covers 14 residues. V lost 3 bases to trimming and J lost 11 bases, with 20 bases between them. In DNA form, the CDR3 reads TGTGCCAGCAGCTGGAGTCAGGGACCCGGTAGGGCTTTCTTT. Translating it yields CASSWSQGPGRAFF.

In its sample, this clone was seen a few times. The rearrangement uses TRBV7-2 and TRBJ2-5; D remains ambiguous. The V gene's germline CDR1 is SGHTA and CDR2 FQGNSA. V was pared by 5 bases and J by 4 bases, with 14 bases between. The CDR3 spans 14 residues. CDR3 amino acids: CASSPGGRVETQYF. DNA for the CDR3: TGTGCCAGCAGCCCTGGTGGAAGGGTAGAGACCCAGTACTTC.

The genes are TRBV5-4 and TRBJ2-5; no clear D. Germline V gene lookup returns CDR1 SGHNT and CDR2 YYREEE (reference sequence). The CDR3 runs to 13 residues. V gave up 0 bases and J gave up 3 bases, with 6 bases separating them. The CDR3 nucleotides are TGTGCCAGCAGCTTGGTTCTAGAAGAGACCCAGTACTTC. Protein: CASSLVLEETQYF.

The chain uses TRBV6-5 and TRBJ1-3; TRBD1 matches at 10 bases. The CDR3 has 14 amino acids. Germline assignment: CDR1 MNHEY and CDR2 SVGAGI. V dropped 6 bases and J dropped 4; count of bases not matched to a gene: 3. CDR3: CASRETGGGNTIYF. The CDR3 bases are TGTGCCAGCAGAGAGACAGGGGGCGGAAACACCATATATTTT.

CDR3 DNA sequence: TGTGCCAGCAGTGATCGTACAGGGGTAGAGACCCAGTACTTC. Amino acids: CASSDRTGVETQYF. The chain uses TRBV2 and TRBJ2-5; the match to TRBD1 covers 7 bases. CDR3 length equals 14 residues. Germline assignment: CDR1 SNHLY and CDR2 FYNNEI. V was pared by 3 bases and J by 4 bases, with 5 bases of the junction left unmatched. Filled out from reference TRBV2 and TRBJ2-5, the complete variable domain reads EPEVTQTPSHQVTQMGQEVILRCVPISNHLYFYWYRQILGQKVEFLVSFYNNEISEKSEIFDDQFSVERPDGSNFTLKIRSTKLEDSAMYFCASSDRTGVETQYFGPGTRLLVL.

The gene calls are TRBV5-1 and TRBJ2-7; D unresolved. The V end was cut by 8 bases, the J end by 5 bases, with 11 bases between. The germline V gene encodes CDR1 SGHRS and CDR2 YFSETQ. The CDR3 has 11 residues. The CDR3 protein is CASRIRNEQYF. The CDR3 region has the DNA TGCGCCAGTAGGATAAGGAACGAGCAGTACTTC.

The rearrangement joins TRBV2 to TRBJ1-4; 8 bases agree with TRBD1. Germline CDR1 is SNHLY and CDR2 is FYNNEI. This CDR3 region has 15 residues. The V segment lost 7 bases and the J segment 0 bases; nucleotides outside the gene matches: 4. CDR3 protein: CASTKTGATNEKLFF. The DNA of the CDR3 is TGTGCCAGCACAAAGACAGGGGCAACTAATGAAAAACTGTTTTTT.